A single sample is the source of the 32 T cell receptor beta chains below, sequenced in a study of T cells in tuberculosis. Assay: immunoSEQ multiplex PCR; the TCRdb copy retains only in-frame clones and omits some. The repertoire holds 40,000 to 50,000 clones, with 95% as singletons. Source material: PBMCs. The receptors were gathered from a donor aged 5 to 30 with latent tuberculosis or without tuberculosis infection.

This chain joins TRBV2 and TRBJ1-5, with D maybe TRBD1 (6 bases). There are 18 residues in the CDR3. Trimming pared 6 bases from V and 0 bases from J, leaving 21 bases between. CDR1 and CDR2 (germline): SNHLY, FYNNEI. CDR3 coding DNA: TGTGCCAGCAGCTTGGGGGCATCCGGGGTCCGTAGCAATCAGCCCCAGCATTTT. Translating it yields CASSLGASGVRSNQPQHF.

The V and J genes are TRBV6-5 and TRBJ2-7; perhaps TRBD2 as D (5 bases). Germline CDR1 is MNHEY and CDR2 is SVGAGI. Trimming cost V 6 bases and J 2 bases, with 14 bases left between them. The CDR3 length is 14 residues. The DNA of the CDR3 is TGTGCCAGCAGCCTTACCGGGAAGGCCTACGAGCAGTACTTC. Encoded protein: CASSLTGKAYEQYF.

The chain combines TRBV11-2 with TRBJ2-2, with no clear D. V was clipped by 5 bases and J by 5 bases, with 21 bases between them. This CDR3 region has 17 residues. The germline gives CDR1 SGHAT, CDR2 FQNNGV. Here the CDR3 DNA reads TGTGCCAGCAGCAGACCCGAAACAGCCACGTGGACCGGGGAGCTGTTTTTT. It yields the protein CASSRPETATWTGELFF.

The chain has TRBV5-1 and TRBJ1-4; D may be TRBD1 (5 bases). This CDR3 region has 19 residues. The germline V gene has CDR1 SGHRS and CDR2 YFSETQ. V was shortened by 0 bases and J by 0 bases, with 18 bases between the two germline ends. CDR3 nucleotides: TGCGCCAGCAGCTTGGCGACAGCCGTCGGGAGTACAACTAATGAAAAACTGTTTTTT. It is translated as CASSLATAVGSTTNEKLFF.

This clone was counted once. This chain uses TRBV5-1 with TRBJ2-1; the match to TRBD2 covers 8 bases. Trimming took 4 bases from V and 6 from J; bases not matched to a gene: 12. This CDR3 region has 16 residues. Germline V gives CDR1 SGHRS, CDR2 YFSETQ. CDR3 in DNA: TGCGCCAGCAGCCCAGGGTTAACGGGGGGGCCCAATGAGCAGTTCTTC. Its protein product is CASSPGLTGGPNEQFF. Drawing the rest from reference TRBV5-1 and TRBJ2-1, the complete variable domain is KAGVTQTPRYLIKTRGQQVTLSCSPISGHRSVSWYQQTPGQGLQFLFEYFSETQRNKGNFPGRFSGRQFSNSRSEMNVSTLELGDSALYLCASSPGLTGGPNEQFFGPGTRLTVL.

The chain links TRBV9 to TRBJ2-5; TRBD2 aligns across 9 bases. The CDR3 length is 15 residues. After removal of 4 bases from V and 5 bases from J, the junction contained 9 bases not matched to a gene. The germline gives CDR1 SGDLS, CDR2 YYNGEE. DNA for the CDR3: TGTGCCAGCAGCTCAGGCGCGGGGGGGCAGGAGACCCAGTACTTC. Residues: CASSSGAGGQETQYF. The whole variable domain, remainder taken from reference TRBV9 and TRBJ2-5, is DSGVTQTPKHLITATGQRVTLRCSPRSGDLSVYWYQQSLDQGLQFLIQYYNGEERAKGNILERFSAQQFPDLHSELNLSSLELGDSALYFCASSSGAGGQETQYFGPGTRLLVL.

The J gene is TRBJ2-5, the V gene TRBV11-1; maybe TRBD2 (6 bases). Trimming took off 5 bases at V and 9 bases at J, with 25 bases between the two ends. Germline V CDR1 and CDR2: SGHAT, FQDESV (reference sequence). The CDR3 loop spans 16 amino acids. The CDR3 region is CASSPTHGGTPYAQYF. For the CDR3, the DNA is TGTGCCAGCAGCCCCACCCACGGGGGTACACCATATGCCCAGTACTTC.

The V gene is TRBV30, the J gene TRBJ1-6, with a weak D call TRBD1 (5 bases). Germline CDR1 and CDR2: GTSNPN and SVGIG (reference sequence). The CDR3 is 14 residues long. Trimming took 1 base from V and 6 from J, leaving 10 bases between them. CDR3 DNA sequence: TGTGCCTGGAGTGAGCAGGGTGCTAATTCACCCCTCCACTTT. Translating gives CAWSEQGANSPLHF.

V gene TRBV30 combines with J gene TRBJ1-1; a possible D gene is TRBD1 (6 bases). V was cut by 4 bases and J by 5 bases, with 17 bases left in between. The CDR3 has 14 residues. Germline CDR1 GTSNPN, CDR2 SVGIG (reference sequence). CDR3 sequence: CAWTPRGGGTEAFF. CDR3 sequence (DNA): TGTGCCTGGACCCCAAGGGGGGGCGGAACTGAAGCTTTCTTT.

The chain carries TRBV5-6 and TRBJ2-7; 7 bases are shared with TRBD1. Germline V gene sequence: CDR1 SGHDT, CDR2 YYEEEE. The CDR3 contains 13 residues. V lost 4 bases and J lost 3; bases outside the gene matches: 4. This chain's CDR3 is CASSGTVVYEQYF. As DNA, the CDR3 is TGTGCCAGCAGCGGGACAGTGGTCTACGAGCAGTACTTC. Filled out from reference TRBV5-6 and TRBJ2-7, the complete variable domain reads DAGVTQSPTHLIKTRGQQVTLRCSPKSGHDTVSWYQQALGQGPQFIFQYYEEEERQRGNFPDRFSGHQFPNYSSELNVNALLLGDSALYLCASSGTVVYEQYFGPGTRLTVT.

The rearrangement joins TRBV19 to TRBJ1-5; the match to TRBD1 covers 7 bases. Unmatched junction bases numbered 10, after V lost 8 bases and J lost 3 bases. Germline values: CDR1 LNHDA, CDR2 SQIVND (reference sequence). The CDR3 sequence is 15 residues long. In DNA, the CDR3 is TGTGCCAGTGCCACCGGGACAGCTTCCAATCAGCCCCAGCATTTT. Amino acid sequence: CASATGTASNQPQHF. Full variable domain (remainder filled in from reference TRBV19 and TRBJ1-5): DGGITQSPKYLFRKEGQNVTLSCEQNLNHDAMYWYRQDPGQGLRLIYYSQIVNDFQKGDIAEGYSVSREKKESFPLTVTSAQKNPTAFYLCASATGTASNQPQHFGDGTRLSIL.

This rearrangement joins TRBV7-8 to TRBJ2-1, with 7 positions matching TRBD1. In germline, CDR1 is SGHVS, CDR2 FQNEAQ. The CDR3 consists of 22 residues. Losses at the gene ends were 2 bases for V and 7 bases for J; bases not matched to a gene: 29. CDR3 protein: CASSLLSWRRDKGAGWANEQFF. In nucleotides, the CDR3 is TGTGCCAGCAGCTTACTTTCATGGAGACGGGACAAGGGGGCTGGTTGGGCTAATGAGCAGTTCTTC.

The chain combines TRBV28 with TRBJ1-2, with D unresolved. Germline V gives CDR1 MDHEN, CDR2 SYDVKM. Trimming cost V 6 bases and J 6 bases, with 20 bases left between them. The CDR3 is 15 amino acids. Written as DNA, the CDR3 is TGTGCCAGCAGCTGGAGGTCTTTCGACGATGATGGCTACACCTTC. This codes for CASSWRSFDDDGYTF.

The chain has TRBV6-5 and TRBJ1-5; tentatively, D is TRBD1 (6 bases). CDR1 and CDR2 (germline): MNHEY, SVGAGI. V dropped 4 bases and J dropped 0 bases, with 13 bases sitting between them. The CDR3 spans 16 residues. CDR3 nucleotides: TGTGCCAGCAGTTCGACCGGGACACATAGCAATCAGCCCCAGCATTTT. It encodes CASSSTGTHSNQPQHF.

The DNA for the CDR3 is TGTGCCATCCGAGGACAAGTCCACTCTGGAAACACCATATATTTT. This codes for CAIRGQVHSGNTIYF. The rearrangement uses TRBV10-3 and TRBJ1-3, with D possibly TRBD1 on 5 matching bases. Germline loops: CDR1 ENHRY, CDR2 SYGVKD. This CDR3 is built from 15 residues. Trimming removed 8 bases at V and 0 bases at J, with 14 bases between.

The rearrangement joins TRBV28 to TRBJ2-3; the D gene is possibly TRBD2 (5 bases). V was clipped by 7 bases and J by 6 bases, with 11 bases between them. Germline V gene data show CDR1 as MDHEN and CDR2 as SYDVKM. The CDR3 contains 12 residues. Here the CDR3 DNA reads TGTGCCAGCACCTTATCGGGGGATACGCAGTATTTT. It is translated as CASTLSGDTQYF.

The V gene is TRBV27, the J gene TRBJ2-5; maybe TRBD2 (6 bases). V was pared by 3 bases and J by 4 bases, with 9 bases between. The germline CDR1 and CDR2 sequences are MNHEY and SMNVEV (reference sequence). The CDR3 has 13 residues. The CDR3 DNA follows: TGTGCCAGCAGTTTCCTCGGGAGAGAGACCCAGTACTTC. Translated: CASSFLGRETQYF.

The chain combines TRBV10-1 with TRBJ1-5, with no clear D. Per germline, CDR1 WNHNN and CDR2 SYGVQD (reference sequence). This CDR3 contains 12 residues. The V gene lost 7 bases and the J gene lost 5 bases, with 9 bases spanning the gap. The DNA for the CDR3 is TGCGCCAGCAAACTATTCGATCAGCCCCAGCATTTT. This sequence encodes CASKLFDQPQHF.

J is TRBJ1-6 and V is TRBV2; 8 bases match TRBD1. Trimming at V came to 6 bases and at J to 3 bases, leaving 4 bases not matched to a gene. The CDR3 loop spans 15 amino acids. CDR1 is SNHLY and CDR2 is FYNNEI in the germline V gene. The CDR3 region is CASRQGAHYNSPLHF. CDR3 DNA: TGTGCCAGCAGGCAGGGGGCACACTATAATTCACCCCTCCACTTT.

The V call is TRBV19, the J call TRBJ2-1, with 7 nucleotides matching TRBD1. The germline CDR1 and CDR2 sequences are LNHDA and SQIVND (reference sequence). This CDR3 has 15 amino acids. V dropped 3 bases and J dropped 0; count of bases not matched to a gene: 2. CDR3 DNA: TGTGCCAGTAGTATGACAGGGAGCTCCTACAATGAGCAGTTCTTC. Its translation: CASSMTGSSYNEQFF. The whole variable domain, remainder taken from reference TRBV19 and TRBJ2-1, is DGGITQSPKYLFRKEGQNVTLSCEQNLNHDAMYWYRQDPGQGLRLIYYSQIVNDFQKGDIAEGYSVSREKKESFPLTVTSAQKNPTAFYLCASSMTGSSYNEQFFGPGTRLTVL.

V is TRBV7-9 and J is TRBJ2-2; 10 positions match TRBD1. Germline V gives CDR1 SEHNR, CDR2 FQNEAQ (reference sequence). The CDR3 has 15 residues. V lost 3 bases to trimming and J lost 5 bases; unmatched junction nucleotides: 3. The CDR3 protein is CASSLGQGLTGELFF. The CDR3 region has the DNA TGTGCCAGCAGCTTGGGACAGGGGCTGACCGGGGAGCTGTTTTTT.

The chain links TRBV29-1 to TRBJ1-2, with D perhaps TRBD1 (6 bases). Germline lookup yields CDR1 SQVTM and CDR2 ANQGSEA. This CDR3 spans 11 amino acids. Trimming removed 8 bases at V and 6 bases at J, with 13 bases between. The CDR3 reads CSQGGQDGYTF. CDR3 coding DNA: TGCAGCCAAGGGGGTCAGGATGGCTACACCTTC.

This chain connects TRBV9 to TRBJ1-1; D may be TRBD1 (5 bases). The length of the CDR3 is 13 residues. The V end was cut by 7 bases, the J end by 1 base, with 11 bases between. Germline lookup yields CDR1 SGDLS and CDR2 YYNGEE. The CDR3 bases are TGTGCCAGCTCTGCAGGGCAGAACACTGAAGCTTTCTTT. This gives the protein CASSAGQNTEAFF.

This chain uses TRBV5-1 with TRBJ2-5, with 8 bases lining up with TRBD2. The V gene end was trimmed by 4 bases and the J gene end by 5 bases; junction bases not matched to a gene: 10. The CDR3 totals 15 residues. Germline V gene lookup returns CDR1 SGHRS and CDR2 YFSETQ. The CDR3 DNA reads TGCGCCAGCAGCCCGGGAGGGGGGCGCGAGGAGACCCAGTACTTC. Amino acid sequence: CASSPGGGREETQYF.

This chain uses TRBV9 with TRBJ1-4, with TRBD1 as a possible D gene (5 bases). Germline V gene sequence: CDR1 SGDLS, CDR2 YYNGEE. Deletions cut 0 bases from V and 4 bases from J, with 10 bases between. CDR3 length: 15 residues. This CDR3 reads CASSVAGHINEKLFF. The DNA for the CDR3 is TGTGCCAGCAGCGTAGCTGGACATATTAATGAAAAACTGTTTTTT.

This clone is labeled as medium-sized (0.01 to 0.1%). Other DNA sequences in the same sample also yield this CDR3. The CDR3 loop is CASSLVQGAYEQYF. CDR3 in DNA: TGCGCCAGCAGCTTGGTTCAGGGGGCCTACGAGCAGTACTTC. The chain uses TRBV5-1 and TRBJ2-7; the match to TRBD1 covers 7 bases. The germline V gene has CDR1 SGHRS and CDR2 YFSETQ. This CDR3 region has 14 residues. J lost 2 bases, V lost 0 bases, and 2 bases had no gene match.

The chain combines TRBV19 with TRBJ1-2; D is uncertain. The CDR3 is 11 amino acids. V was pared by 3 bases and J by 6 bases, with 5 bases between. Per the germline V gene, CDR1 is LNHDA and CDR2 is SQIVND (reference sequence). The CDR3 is CASSIGDGYTF. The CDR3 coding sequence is TGTGCCAGTAGTATCGGGGATGGCTACACCTTC.

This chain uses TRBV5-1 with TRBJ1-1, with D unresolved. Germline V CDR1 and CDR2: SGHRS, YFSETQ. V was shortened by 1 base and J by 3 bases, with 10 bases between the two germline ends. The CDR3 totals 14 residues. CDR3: CASSLYVSDTEAFF. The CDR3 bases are TGCGCCAGCAGCTTGTATGTGAGTGACACTGAAGCTTTCTTT. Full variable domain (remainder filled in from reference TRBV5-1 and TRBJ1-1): KAGVTQTPRYLIKTRGQQVTLSCSPISGHRSVSWYQQTPGQGLQFLFEYFSETQRNKGNFPGRFSGRQFSNSRSEMNVSTLELGDSALYLCASSLYVSDTEAFFGQGTRLTVV.

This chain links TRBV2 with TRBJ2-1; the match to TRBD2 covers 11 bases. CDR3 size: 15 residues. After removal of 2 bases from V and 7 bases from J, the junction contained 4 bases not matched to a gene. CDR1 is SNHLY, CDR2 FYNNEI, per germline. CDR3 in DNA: TGTGCCAGCAGTGAAATGGTAGCGGGGGGGAATGAGCAGTTCTTC. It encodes CASSEMVAGGNEQFF.

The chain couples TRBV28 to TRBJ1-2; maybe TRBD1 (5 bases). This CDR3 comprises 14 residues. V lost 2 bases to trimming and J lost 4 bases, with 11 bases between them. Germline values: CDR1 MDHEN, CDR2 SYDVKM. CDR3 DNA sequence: TGTGCCAGCAGTTTAGTTGGGACTTCCTATGGCTACACCTTC. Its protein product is CASSLVGTSYGYTF.

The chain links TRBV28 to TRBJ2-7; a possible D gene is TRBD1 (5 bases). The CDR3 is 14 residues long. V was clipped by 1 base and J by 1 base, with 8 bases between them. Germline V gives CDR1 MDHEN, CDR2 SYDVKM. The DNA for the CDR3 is TGTGCCAGCAGTTTATCGTCAGGGTCCTACGAGCAGTACTTC. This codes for CASSLSSGSYEQYF.

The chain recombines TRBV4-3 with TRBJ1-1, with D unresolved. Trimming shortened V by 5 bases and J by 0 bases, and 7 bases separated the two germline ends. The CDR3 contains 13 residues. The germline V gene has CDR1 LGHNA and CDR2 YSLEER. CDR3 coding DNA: TGCGCCAGCAGCGTATCTATGAACACTGAAGCTTTCTTT. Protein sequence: CASSVSMNTEAFF.